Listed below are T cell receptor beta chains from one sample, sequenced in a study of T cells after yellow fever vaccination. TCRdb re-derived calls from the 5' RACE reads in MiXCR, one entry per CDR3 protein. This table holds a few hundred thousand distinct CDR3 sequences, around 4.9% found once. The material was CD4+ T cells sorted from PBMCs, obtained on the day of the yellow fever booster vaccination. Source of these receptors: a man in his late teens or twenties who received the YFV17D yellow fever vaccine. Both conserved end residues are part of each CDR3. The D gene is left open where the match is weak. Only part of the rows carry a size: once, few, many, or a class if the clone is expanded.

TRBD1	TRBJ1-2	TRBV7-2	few	CASSLVGRGVANYGYTF	TGTGCCAGCAGCTTAGTCGGCAGGGGGGTAGCTAACTATGGCTACACCTTC
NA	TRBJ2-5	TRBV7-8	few	CASSPRAGGTQYF	TGTGCCAGCAGCCCGCGGGCCGGCGGGACCCAGTACTTC
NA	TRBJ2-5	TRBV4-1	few	CASSQDRTPPRTQYF	TGCGCCAGCAGCCAAGATCGGACGCCACCGCGGACCCAGTACTTC
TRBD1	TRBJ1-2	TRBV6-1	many	CASSRQGANYGYTF	TGTGCCAGCAGCAGACAGGGGGCGAACTATGGCTACACCTTC
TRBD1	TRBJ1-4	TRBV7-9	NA	CASSLAHRGLNEKLFF	TGTGCCAGCAGCCTTGCCCACAGGGGACTAAATGAAAAACTGTTTTTT
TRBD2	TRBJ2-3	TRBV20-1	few	CSARPLERGAGTDTQYF	TGCAGTGCTCGCCCCTTGGAGCGGGGGGCCGGCACAGATACGCAGTATTTT
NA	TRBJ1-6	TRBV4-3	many	CASSPGGDRNSPLHF	TGCGCCAGCAGCCCGGGTGGGGACCGGAATTCACCCCTCCACTTT
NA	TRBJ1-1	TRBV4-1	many	CASSQDWGGSPSTEAFF	TGCGCCAGCAGCCAAGATTGGGGGGGCTCGCCCAGCACTGAAGCTTTCTTT
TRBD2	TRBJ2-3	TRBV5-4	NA	CASSVTSGGPTDTQYF	TGTGCCAGCAGCGTTACTAGCGGGGGCCCCACAGATACGCAGTATTTT
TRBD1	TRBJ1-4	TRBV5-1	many	CASSLVGTGNEKLFF	TGTGCCAGCAGTTTAGTGGGGACAGGGAATGAAAAACTGTTTTTT
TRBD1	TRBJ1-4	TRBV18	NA	CASSPLMVAGGTEKLFF	TGTGCCAGCTCACCCTTGATGGTGGCAGGGGGCACTGAAAAACTGTTTTTT
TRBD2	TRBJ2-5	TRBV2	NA	CASSQGLALETQYF	TGTGCCAGCAGCCAGGGACTAGCTCTGGAGACCCAGTACTTC
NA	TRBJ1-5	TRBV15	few	CATSAMVGQPQHF	TGTGCCACCAGCGCAATGGTTGGGCAGCCCCAGCATTTT
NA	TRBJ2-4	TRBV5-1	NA	CASSLVGTYANIQYF	TGCGCCAGCAGCTTGGTAGGCACCTACGCGAACATTCAGTACTTC
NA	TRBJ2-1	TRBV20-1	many	CSARSPTDNEQFF	TGCAGTGCTAGGAGTCCGACAGACAATGAGCAGTTCTTC
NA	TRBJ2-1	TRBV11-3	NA	CASSLSSGLYNEQFF	TGTGCCAGCAGCTTATCTTCAGGGTTATACAATGAGCAGTTCTTC
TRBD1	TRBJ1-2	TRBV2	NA	CASSERVTGGSGYTF	TGTGCCAGCAGTGAACGGGTGACAGGGGGCAGTGGCTACACCTTC
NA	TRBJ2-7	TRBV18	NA	CASSPQFIDSEQYF	TGTGCCAGCTCACCCCAGTTCATCGACAGCGAGCAGTACTTC
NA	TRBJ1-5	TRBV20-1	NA	CSAGEREAREPQHF	TGCAGTGCCGGCGAACGGGAGGCCCGAGAGCCCCAGCATTTT
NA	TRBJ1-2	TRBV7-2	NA	CASSLAPRGNYGYTF	TGTGCCAGCAGCTTAGCGCCTCGGGGAAACTATGGCTACACCTTC
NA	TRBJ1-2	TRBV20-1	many	CSARSGANYGYTF	TGCAGTGCTAGATCGGGGGCTAACTATGGCTACACCTTC
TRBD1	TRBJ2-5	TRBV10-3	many	CAISDPPGGKTQYF	TGTGCCATCAGTGACCCCCCAGGGGGCAAGACCCAGTACTTC
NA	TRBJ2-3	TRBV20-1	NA	CSASWGDRTDTQYF	TGCAGTGCTAGCTGGGGGGACCGCACAGATACGCAGTATTTT
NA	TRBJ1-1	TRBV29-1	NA	CSVGQGGDTEAFF	TGCAGCGTTGGGCAGGGTGGAGACACTGAAGCTTTCTTT
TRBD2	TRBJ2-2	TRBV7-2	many	CASSLPGGVGTGELFF	TGTGCCAGCAGCTTACCTGGGGGGGTCGGCACCGGGGAGCTGTTTTTT